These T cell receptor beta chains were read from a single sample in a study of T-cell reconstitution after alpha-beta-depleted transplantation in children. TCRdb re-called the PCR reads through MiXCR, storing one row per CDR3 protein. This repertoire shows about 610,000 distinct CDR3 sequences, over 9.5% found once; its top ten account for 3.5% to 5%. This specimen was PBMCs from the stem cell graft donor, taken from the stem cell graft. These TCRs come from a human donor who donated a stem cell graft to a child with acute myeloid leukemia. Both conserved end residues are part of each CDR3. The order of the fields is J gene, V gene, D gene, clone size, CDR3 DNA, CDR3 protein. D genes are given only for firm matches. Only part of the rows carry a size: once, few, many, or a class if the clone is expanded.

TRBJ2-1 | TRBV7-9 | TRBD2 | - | TGTGCCAGCAGCTCCTTACCGGGACTAGCGAGACCGGATGAGCAGTTCTTC | CASSSLPGLARPDEQFF
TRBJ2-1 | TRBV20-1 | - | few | TGCAGTGCTAGAGCAGGGGACCGACGAAGCAATGAGCAGTTCTTC | CSARAGDRRSNEQFF
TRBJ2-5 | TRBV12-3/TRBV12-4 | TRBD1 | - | TGTGCCAGCAGTCCGCTCGAACTAGGGACAGGAGTAAGGGAGACCCAGTACTTC | CASSPLELGTGVRETQYF
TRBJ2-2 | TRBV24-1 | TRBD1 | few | TGTGCCACCAGCAAAAGGGGACAGATGAACACCGGGGAGCTGTTTTTT | CATSKRGQMNTGELFF
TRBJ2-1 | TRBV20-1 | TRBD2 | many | TGCAGTGCTGAAGGACTAGCGGGAGGACCCACGAGAAGCTACAATGAGCAGTTCTTC | CSAEGLAGGPTRSYNEQFF
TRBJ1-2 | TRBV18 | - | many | TGTGCCAGCTCACACCTGGACAGCAACTATGGCTACACCTTC | CASSHLDSNYGYTF
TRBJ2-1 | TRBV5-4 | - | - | TGTGCCAGCAGCTTTTCCTTTGGGACCTCTTCCTACAATGAGCAGTTCTTC | CASSFSFGTSSYNEQFF
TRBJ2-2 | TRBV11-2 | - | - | TGTGCCAGCAGGTCCACAGGTCTCGGGGAGCTGTTTTTT | CASRSTGLGELFF
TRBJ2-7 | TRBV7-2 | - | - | TGTGCCAGCAGCCCGAGACAGGTTGCCTACGAGCAGTACTTC | CASSPRQVAYEQYF
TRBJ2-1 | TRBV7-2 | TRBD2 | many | TGTGCCAGCAGCCGTCCCGGGACTAGCTCCAATGAGCAGTTCTTC | CASSRPGTSSNEQFF
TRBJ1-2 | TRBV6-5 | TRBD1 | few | TGTGCCAGCAGTTATGGGGGTCGAACAGGGGGTATTTCTAACTATGGCTACACCTTC | CASSYGGRTGGISNYGYTF
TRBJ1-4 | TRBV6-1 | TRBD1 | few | TGTGCCAGCAGTGACCCGGGACAGTCAAATGAAAAACTGTTTTTT | CASSDPGQSNEKLFF
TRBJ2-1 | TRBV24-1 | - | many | TGTGCCACCAGTGATCGGACTTGGGGCAATGAGCAGTTCTTC | CATSDRTWGNEQFF
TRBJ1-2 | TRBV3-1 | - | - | TGTGCCAGCAGCCATCAGGGGGGCTACACCTTC | CASSHQGGYTF
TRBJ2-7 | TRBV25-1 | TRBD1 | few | TGTGCCAGCAGTTATCGCGCCGGGACAGGTGCTAACGAGCAGTACTTC | CASSYRAGTGANEQYF
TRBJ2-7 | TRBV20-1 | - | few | TGCAGTGCACCGAGCGGATCTTTTTACGAGCAGTACTTC | CSAPSGSFYEQYF
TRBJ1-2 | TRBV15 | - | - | TGTGCCACCAGCATGGACAGCCGTGCGGTAATCTATGGCTACACCTTC | CATSMDSRAVIYGYTF
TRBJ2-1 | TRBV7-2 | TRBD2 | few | TGTGCCAGCAGCTTAGGCCGCGGGAGGGTCAATGAGCAGTTCTTC | CASSLGRGRVNEQFF
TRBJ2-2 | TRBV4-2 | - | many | TGTGCCAGCAGCCCCTTGGGCACCGGGGAGCTGTTTTTT | CASSPLGTGELFF
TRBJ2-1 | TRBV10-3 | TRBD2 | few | TGTGCCATCAGTGAGCCCCTACTAGCGGGAGAGGGGAATGAGCAGTTCTTC | CAISEPLLAGEGNEQFF
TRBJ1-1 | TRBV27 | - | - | TGTGCCAGCAGTTTTCAGGGCGGCTTCAGTGCCACTGAAGCTTTCTTT | CASSFQGGFSATEAFF
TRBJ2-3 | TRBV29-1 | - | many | TGCAGCGTTCAGCCGTCAGATACGCAGTATTTT | CSVQPSDTQYF
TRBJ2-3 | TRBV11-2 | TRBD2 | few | TGTGCCAGCAGCTTAACTGGTGGGAGGGCCTCAGATACGCAGTATTTT | CASSLTGGRASDTQYF
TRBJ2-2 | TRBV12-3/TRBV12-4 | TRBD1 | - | TGTGCCAGCCAGTACAGGGGTTCGAACACCGGGGAGCTGTTTTTT | CASQYRGSNTGELFF
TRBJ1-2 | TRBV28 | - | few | TGTGCCAGCAACCTTCAGGGGCCTGCTAACTATGGCTACACCTTC | CASNLQGPANYGYTF
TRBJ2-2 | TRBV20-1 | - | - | TGCAGTGCTATAAAGGGTACCACCGGGGAGCTGTTTTTT | CSAIKGTTGELFF
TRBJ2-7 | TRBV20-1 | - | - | TGCAGTGGCTCTAGAGATCCTACCTACGAGCAGTACTTC | CSGSRDPTYEQYF
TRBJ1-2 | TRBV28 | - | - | TGTGCCAGCAGATCCACACGACTCCTGGCTGGCTACACCTTC | CASRSTRLLAGYTF
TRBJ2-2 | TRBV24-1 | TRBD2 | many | TGTGCCACCAGTGATGCCCAGGGAGGGGCCGGGGAGCTGTTTTTT | CATSDAQGGAGELFF
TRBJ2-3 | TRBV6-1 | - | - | TGTGCCAGCAGACCTACTATCCAGGATACGCAGTATTTT | CASRPTIQDTQYF
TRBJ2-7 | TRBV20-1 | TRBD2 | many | TGCAGTTCCCATATAGCGGGCCTTTCCTACGAGCAGTACTTC | CSSHIAGLSYEQYF
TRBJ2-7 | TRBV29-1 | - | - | TGCAGCGTTGAAGATCGGAGGGAAACCTACGAGCAGTACTTC | CSVEDRRETYEQYF
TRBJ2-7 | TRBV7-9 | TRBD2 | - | TGTGCCAGCAGCTCGGGACTAGCGGGAGGAAGAGACGAGCAGTACTTC | CASSSGLAGGRDEQYF
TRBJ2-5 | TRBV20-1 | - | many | TGCAGTGCTAGGCCGGGACCTGGGGAGACCCAGTACTTC | CSARPGPGETQYF
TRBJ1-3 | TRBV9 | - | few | TGTGCCAGCAGCGTAGACAGCTCTGGAAACACCATATATTTT | CASSVDSSGNTIYF
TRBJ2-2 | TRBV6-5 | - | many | TGTGCCAGCAGTTACGAAGGGGCCGGTGCCGGGGAGCTGTTTTTT | CASSYEGAGAGELFF
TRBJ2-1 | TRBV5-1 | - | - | TGCGCCAGCAGCCACTCAGACAGGGAGGATGAGCAGTTCTTC | CASSHSDREDEQFF
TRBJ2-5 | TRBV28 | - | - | TGTGCCAGCAGACCCGCAGAGCGGCAAGAGACCCAGTACTTC | CASRPAERQETQYF
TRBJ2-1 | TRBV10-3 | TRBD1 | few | TGTGCCATTCGGAACGACAGGGGGCGAGATGAGCAGTTCTTC | CAIRNDRGRDEQFF
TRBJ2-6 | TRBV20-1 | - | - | TGCAGTGCTCTGTTTGAGGGGGGCTCTGGGGCCAACGTCCTGACTTTC | CSALFEGGSGANVLTF
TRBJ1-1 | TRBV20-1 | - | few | TGCAGTGCTAGTCTCCCTAGGGCGATGAACACTGAAGCTTTCTTT | CSASLPRAMNTEAFF
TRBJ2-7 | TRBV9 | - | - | TGTGCCAGCAGCGTAGACGGAGGAGCCTACGAGCAGTACTTC | CASSVDGGAYEQYF
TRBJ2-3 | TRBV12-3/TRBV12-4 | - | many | TGTGCCAGCAAAAAGCGGTTGGGCACAGATACGCAGTATTTT | CASKKRLGTDTQYF
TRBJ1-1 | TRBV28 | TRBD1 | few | TGTGCCAGCAGTCTCCCCGACAGGGGGGTGATGAGCACTGAAGCTTTCTTT | CASSLPDRGVMSTEAFF
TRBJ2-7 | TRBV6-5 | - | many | TGTGCCAGCAGTTACCCACAATCAGTAGAGGAGTCGTACGAGCAGTACTTC | CASSYPQSVEESYEQYF
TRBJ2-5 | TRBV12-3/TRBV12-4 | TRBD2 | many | TGTGCCAGCAGCCCCAGCGGGAGGGCCCAAGAGACCCAGTACTTC | CASSPSGRAQETQYF
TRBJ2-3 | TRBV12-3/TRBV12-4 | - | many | TGTGCCAGCAGGAGGAGCGCCGATACGCAGTATTTT | CASRRSADTQYF
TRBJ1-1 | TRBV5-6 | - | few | TGTGCCAGCAGCTCCAATGATAGGGGAGGGAGTGAAGCTTTCTTT | CASSSNDRGGSEAFF
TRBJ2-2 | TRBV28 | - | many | TGTGCTTCGGGCGGGCCGAACACCGGGGAGCTGTTTTTT | CASGGPNTGELFF
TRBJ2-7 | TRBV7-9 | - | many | TGTGCCAGCAGCTTAGGGACCCTAGCTCCGAGCTCCTACGAGCAGTACTTC | CASSLGTLAPSSYEQYF
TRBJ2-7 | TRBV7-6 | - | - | TGTGCCAGCAGCTACCGGGACTGGACTTACGAGCAGTACTTC | CASSYRDWTYEQYF
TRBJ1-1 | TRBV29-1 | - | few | TGCAGCGTTGTAGCGGGGACTAATACTGAAGCTTTCTTT | CSVVAGTNTEAFF
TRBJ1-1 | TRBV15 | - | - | TGTGCCACCAGCAGAGATACAGCCATGAACACTGAAGCTTTCTTT | CATSRDTAMNTEAFF
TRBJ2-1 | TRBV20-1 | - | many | TGCAGTGTCTGGGATGCAGGACTGGGAAACAATGAGCAGTTCTTC | CSVWDAGLGNNEQFF